This TCR beta chain was recovered during a study of blood T cell repertoires in COVID-19. Study details: The United States, Italy and Spain provided the acute and convalescent COVID-19 samples. The analysed material was cDNA or gDNA that came from T cells, B-cell-depleted T cells, or PBMCs.

Trimming stripped 2 bases from V and 8 bases from J, with 21 bases between. Per the germline V gene, CDR1 is LGHDT and CDR2 is YNNKEL (reference sequence). This CDR3 comprises 17 residues. Participants had their cohort set by participant-reported clinical history. In the study's own analysis: Counts of nucleated cells, estimated from reference gene primer amplification, were obtained. This table comes from immunoSEQ multiplex PCR, and its TCRdb copy is limited to in-frame clones, with some not included. V, J and clone size derive from that table, while D and trimming were established from the DNA sequence. The sample has some 270,000 clones, around 85% seen once.

What was sequenced was PBMCs or T cells enriched from blood (not recorded which). The chain combines TRBV3-1 (or the pseudogene TRBV3-2) with TRBJ2-2; D may be TRBD2 (5 bases). The receptor's source is a woman aged 45-59 years with acute COVID-19. The CDR3 bases are TGTGCCAGCAGCCAACCCCCGGGGTGGGGAACCGAGGGGGAGCTGTTTTTT. This sequence encodes CASSQPPGWGTEGELFF.